This TCR beta chain derives from a study of beta chain features in type 1 diabetes. Overall study results and limits: Fewer junction insertions and more nucleotide deletions appeared in type 1 diabetes patients. All four CD4+ subsets of Type 1 diabetes patients contained TCRB CDR3s that were moderately but significantly shorter. A PCR bias possibly favoring shorter templates would apply equally to patients and controls.

As every portion of the isolated RNA was reverse transcribed, the sequencing read expressed TCRB transcripts. Reads from naive, central memory and regulatory T cell samples averaged about 3.3 million. The data were produced by immunoSEQ multiplex PCR, yet TCRdb's version contains in-frame clones alone and is incomplete. The data contain around 250,000 clones, approximately 14% of them singletons. Purities in excess of 95% were seen in all sorted populations. This CDR3 has 11 residues. The V gene's germline CDR1 is SEHNR and CDR2 FQNEAQ (reference sequence). V lost 5 bases, J lost 5 bases, and 6 bases lay in between. To note about this clone: The antigen is undetermined. At the DNA level, this CDR3 is encoded by other sequences in the same sample as well.

The clonotype comes from a man aged 25 to 45 with type 1 diabetes. The sample comprised naive CD4+ T cells from blood. The chain carries TRBV7-9 and TRBJ2-5; D is unresolved. CDR3 loop: CASSPQETQYF. In nucleotides, the CDR3 is TGTGCCAGCAGCCCCCAGGAGACCCAGTACTTC.